The next 13 T cell receptor beta chains were all read from a single sample in a study of cytomegalovirus exposure and HLA in healthy donors. A multiplex PCR was run with 60 Vbeta primers and 13 Jbeta primers. Profiled with immunoSEQ multiplex PCR; TCRdb holds only in-frame clones, not every one. Of more than 90,000 clones in the sample, around 76% were seen once. Specimen: PBMCs. The receptors were sampled from a man in his forties in good health and CMV-seropositive.

This sequence joins TRBV28 and TRBJ2-7, with 9 nucleotides matching TRBD1. The V segment lost 2 bases and the J segment 6 bases; nucleotides outside the gene matches: 5. Germline CDR1 and CDR2: MDHEN and SYDVKM. This CDR3 comprises 14 residues. The DNA for the CDR3 is TGTGCCAGCAGTTTAGCCGGGACAGGGACCGAGCAGTACTTC. It is translated as CASSLAGTGTEQYF.

The chain is built from TRBV7-8 and TRBJ2-2, with TRBD1 matching 9 bases. This CDR3 has 12 residues. With V trimmed by 6 bases and J by 11 bases, 4 bases remained unmatched. Germline assignment: CDR1 SGHVS and CDR2 FQNEAQ. CDR3: CASSSTGGELFF. CDR3 bases: TGTGCCAGCAGTTCTACAGGGGGCGAGCTGTTTTTT.

The count of this clone is one. The V call is TRBV7-2, the J call TRBJ1-5, with a tentative D call TRBD1 (5 bases). In germline, CDR1 is SGHTA, CDR2 FQGNSA. The CDR3 has 15 residues. The V end lost 2 bases, the J end lost 5 bases, and 13 bases lay between the germline ends. CDR3 residues: CASSLRGLVYQPQHF. The CDR3 DNA sequence: TGTGCCAGCAGCTTAAGGGGTCTGGTTTATCAGCCCCAGCATTTT.

The chain links TRBV6-5 to TRBJ1-6, with D perhaps matching TRBD1 (6 bases). CDR3 length: 14 amino acids. V lost 1 base, J lost 9 bases, and 10 bases lay in between. Germline V gene lookup returns CDR1 MNHEY and CDR2 SVGAGI. The CDR3 DNA follows: TGTGCCAGCAGTTACTTACAAGGGGGTTCACCCCTCCACTTT. It codes for CASSYLQGGSPLHF.

Worth noting for this clone: This CDR3 is also generated by other DNA sequences in the sample. J is TRBJ1-1 and V is TRBV11-2; the D gene is possibly TRBD1 (5 bases). Germline-derived CDR1 and CDR2 are SGHAT and FQNNGV. CDR3 length: 14 amino acids. V lost 1 base and J 4 bases, leaving 10 bases between the germline ends. The CDR3 loop is CASSLGRRGTEAFF. The CDR3 DNA reads TGTGCCAGCAGCTTAGGCAGGAGGGGCACTGAAGCTTTCTTT.

This clone was seen more than once but under ten times. The J gene is TRBJ1-1, the V gene TRBV28; tentative D call: TRBD1 (6 bases). This CDR3 spans 12 amino acids. The V and J ends lost 6 bases and 5 bases respectively, with 10 bases between them. Per the germline V gene, CDR1 is MDHEN and CDR2 is SYDVKM. CDR3 in amino acids: CASSLRGTEAFF. Here the CDR3 DNA reads TGTGCCAGCAGCCTCAGGGGAACTGAAGCTTTCTTT.

The chain carries TRBV7-9 and TRBJ1-1, with 8 bases fitting TRBD1. CDR3 length: 15 amino acids. Germline assignment: CDR1 SEHNR and CDR2 FQNEAQ (reference sequence). After removal of 4 bases from V and 0 bases from J, the junction contained 4 bases not matched to a gene. CDR3 in amino acids: CASSSRTGLNTEAFF. CDR3 nucleotides: TGTGCCAGCAGCTCTCGGACAGGGCTGAACACTGAAGCTTTCTTT.

The rearrangement joins TRBV4-3 to TRBJ2-1; TRBD2 might be the D (7 bases). The V gene lost 1 base and the J gene lost 7 bases, with 14 bases spanning the gap. CDR3 size: 15 residues. Germline V CDR1 and CDR2: LGHNA, YSLEER. The CDR3 DNA sequence: TGCGCCAGCAGCCAAGTTTGGGGAGGGGGGAATGAGCAGTTCTTC. Protein product: CASSQVWGGGNEQFF.

The genes are TRBV11-2 and TRBJ1-2, with 8 positions matching TRBD1. The CDR3 length is 18 residues. Trimming removed 0 bases from V and 2 bases from J; junction bases left unmatched: 11. Germline V gene data show CDR1 as SGHAT and CDR2 as FQNNGV. This CDR3 is CASSLDHRTGRPNYGYTF. As DNA, the CDR3 is TGTGCCAGCAGCTTAGATCATCGGACAGGGAGGCCCAACTATGGCTACACCTTC.

This clone was seen only once. The CDR3 protein is CASEGQVSGNEQFF. CDR3 DNA sequence: TGCGCCAGCGAAGGACAGGTGAGCGGAAATGAGCAGTTCTTC. J is TRBJ2-1 and V is TRBV5-1; 7 positions agree with TRBD1. This CDR3 is 14 amino acids long. From germline, CDR1 is SGHRS and CDR2 YFSETQ. After removal of 7 bases from V and 7 bases from J, the junction contained 11 bases not matched to a gene.

The chain carries TRBV5-1 and TRBJ2-5; D call uncertain. This CDR3 region has 13 residues. Germline CDR1 SGHRS, CDR2 YFSETQ. V lost 3 bases, J lost 0 bases, and 6 bases lay in between. CDR3 sequence reads: CASSSSNQETQYF. DNA of the CDR3: TGCGCCAGCAGCTCGTCTAACCAAGAGACCCAGTACTTC.

The gene calls are TRBV7-9 and TRBJ1-1, with D tentatively TRBD1 (6 bases). This CDR3 region has 19 residues. Germline-derived CDR1 and CDR2 are SEHNR and FQNEAQ (reference sequence). Trimming removed 1 base at V and 0 bases at J, with 21 bases between. The DNA for the CDR3 is TGTGCCAGCAGCTTAGTTCTCAGGAAGGGGGTGGGTATGAACACTGAAGCTTTCTTT. It encodes CASSLVLRKGVGMNTEAFF.

The V call is TRBV4-3, the J call TRBJ1-5; TRBD1 aligns across 12 bases. V was pared by 0 bases and J by 5 bases, with 8 bases of the junction left unmatched. Germline loops: CDR1 LGHNA, CDR2 YSLEER. This CDR3 spans 18 amino acids. The CDR3 loop is CASSQDMRGTGGDQPQHF. CDR3 DNA: TGCGCCAGCAGCCAAGATATGCGTGGGACAGGGGGCGATCAGCCCCAGCATTTT.